In this sample, the clone carrying this T cell receptor (beta chain) turned up many times. The germline gene is not matched at one end of the junction; a read error may be the cause. Each CDR3 protein is one row after TCRdb ran MiXCR on the 5' RACE reads. The sample records approximately 20,000 distinct CDR3 sequences, 9.2% being singletons. As to time point: blood at routine non-recurrence follow-up after resection. This CDR3 has 12 amino acids. The germline CDR1 and CDR2 sequences are SGDLS and YYNGEE. The data were obtained in a study of spatial heterogeneity in lung cancer. This clonotype originated in a male donor with early-stage non-small cell lung cancer. The sequencing used PBMCs, collected at follow-up. The chain couples TRBV9 to TRBJ2-2; D is possibly TRBD2 (5 bases). The CDR3 DNA reads as TGTGCCAGCAGCCCGAACACCGGGGTGCTGTTTTTT. This gives the protein CASSPNTGVLFF.